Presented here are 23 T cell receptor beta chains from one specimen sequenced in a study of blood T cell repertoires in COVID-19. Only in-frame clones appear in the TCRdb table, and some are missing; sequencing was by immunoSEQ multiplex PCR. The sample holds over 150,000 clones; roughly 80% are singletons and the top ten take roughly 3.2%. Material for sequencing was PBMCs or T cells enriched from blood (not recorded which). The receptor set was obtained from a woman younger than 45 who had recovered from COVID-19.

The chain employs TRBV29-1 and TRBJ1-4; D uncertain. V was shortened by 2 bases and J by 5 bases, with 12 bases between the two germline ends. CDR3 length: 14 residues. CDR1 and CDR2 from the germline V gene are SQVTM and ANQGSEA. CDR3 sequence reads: CSVETGPGNEKLFF. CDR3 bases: TGCAGCGTTGAAACCGGCCCGGGGAATGAAAAACTGTTTTTT.

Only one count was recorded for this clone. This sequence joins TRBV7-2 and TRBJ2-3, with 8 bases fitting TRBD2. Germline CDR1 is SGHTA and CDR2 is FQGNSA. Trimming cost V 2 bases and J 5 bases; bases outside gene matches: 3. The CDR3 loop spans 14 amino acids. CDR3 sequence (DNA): TGTGCCAGCAGCTTATTAGCGGGGATAGATACGCAGTATTTT. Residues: CASSLLAGIDTQYF.

The chain's CDR3 is CASSIRGPASPLHF. The CDR3 bases are TGTGCCAGTAGTATCCGCGGGCCGGCTTCACCCCTCCACTTT. V and J are TRBV19 and TRBJ1-6; no firm D call. CDR1 is LNHDA and CDR2 is SQIVND in the germline V gene (reference sequence). With 3 bases removed from V and 9 bases from J, the gap between germline ends came to 12 bases. This CDR3 contains 14 residues.

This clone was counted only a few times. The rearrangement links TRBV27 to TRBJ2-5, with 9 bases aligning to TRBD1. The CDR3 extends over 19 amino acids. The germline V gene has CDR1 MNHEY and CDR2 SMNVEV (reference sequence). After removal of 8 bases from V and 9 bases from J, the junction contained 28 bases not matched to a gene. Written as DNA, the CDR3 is TGTGCCAGCGGACCTCCGATTGGGTACCGGGGACAGGGCCAGGAGGCCCAGTACTTC. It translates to CASGPPIGYRGQGQEAQYF.

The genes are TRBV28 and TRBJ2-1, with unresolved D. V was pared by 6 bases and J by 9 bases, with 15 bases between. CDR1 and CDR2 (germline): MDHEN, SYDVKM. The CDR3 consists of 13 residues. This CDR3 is CASRPLMTGEQFF. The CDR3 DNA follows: TGTGCCAGCAGACCGCTGATGACTGGTGAGCAGTTCTTC.

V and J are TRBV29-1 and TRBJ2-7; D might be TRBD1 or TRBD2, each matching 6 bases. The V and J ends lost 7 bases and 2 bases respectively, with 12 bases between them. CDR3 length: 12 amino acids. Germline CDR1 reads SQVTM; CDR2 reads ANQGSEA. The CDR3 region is CSAGRTAYEQYF. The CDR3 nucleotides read TGCAGCGCGGGGAGGACAGCCTACGAGCAGTACTTC.

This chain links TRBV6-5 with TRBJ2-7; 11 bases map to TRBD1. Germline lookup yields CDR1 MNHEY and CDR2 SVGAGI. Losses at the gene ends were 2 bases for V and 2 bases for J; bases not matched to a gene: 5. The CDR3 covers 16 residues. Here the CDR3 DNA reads TGTGCCAGCAGTTACGGGACAGGGGGAAGCACCTACGAGCAGTACGTC. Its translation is CASSYGTGGSTYEQYV.

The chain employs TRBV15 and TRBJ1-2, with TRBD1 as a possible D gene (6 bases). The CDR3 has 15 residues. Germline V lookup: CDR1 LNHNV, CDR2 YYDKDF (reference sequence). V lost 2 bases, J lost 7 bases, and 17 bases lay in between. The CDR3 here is CATSRSGGQGFGYTF. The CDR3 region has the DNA TGTGCCACCAGCAGATCGGGGGGGCAGGGGTTTGGCTACACCTTC.

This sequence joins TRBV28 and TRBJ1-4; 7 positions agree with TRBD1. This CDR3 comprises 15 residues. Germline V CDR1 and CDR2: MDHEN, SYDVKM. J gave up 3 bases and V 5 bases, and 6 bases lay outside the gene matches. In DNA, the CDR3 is TGTGCCAGCAGTACCCGGACAGGACCTAATGAAAAACTGTTTTTT. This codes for CASSTRTGPNEKLFF.

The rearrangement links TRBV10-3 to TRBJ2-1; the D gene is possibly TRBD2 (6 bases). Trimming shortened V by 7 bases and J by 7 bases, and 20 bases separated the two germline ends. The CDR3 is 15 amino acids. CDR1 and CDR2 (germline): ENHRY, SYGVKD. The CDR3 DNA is TGTGCCATCACCGTAGGGGACTCAAACAGGAATGAGCAGTTCTTC. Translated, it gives CAITVGDSNRNEQFF.

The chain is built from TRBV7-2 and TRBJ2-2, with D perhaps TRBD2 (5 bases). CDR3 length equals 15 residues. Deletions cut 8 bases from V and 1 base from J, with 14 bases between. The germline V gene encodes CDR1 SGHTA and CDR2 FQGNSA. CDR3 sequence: CASVPDGGNTGELFF. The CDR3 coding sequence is TGTGCCAGCGTCCCTGACGGAGGGAACACCGGGGAGCTGTTTTTT.

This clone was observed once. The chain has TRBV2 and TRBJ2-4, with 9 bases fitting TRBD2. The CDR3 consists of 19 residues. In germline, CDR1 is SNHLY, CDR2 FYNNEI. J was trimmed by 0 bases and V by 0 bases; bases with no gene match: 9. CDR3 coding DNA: TGTGCCAGCAGTGAAGCGCTAGCGGGATCCTTACTAGCCAAAAACATTCAGTACTTC. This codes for CASSEALAGSLLAKNIQYF.

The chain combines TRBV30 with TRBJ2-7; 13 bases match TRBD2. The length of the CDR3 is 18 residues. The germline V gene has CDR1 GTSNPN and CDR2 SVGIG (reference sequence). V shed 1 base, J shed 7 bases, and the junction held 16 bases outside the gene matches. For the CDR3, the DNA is TGTGCCTGGAGTGCCCACACTAGCGGGAGGGCCTTTCGGAAAGAGCAGTACTTC. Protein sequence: CAWSAHTSGRAFRKEQYF.

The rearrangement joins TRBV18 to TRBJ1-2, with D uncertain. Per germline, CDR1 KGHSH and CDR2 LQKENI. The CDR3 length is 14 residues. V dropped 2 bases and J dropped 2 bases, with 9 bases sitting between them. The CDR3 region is CASSPKELNYGYTF. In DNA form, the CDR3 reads TGTGCCAGCTCACCAAAGGAACTAAACTATGGCTACACCTTC.

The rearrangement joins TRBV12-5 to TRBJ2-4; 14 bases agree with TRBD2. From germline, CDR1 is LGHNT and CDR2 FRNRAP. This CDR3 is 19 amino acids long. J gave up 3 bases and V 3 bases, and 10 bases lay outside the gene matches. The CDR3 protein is CASGFTGTSGRYDKNIQYF. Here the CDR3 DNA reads TGTGCTAGTGGTTTCACCGGGACTAGCGGGAGATATGACAAAAACATTCAGTACTTC.

The CDR3 is CASSQPLEGQNNYGYTF. For the CDR3, the DNA is TGTGCCAGCAGCCAACCCTTGGAGGGACAGAATAACTATGGCTACACCTTC. The V gene is TRBV4-2, the J gene TRBJ1-2, with 7 bases that match TRBD1. V was clipped by 2 bases and J by 1 base; unmatched bases: 10. From germline, CDR1 is LGHNA and CDR2 YNFKEQ. This CDR3 has 17 residues.

The CDR3 protein is CASSLGQAANYGYTF. CDR3 in DNA: TGCGCCAGCAGCTTAGGACAGGCGGCTAACTATGGCTACACCTTC. This chain uses TRBV5-1 with TRBJ1-2; the match to TRBD1 covers 7 bases. Looked up from germline, CDR1 is SGHRS and CDR2 is YFSETQ. The CDR3 covers 15 residues. V trimming: 2 bases; J trimming: 0 bases; junction bases outside the gene matches: 4.

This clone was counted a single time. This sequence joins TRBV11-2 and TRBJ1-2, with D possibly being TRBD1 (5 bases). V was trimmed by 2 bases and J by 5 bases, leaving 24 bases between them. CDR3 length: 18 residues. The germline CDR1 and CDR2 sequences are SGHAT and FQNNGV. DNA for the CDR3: TGTGCCAGCAGCTTATCCCAAAACGCAGGAGGGGAAGGGTATGGCTACACCTTC. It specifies CASSLSQNAGGEGYGYTF.

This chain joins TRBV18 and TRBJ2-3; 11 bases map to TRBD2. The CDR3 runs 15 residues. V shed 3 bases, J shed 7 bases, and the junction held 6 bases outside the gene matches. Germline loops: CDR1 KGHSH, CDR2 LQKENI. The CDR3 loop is CASSPTSGRGNTQYF. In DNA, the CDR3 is TGTGCCAGCTCACCCACTAGCGGGAGAGGGAATACGCAGTATTTT.

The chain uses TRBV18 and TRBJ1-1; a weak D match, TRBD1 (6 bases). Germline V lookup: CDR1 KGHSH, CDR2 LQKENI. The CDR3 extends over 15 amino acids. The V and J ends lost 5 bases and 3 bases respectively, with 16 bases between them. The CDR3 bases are TGTGCCAGCTCAGCGATACAGGGTCAAGACACTGAAGCTTTCTTT. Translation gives CASSAIQGQDTEAFF.

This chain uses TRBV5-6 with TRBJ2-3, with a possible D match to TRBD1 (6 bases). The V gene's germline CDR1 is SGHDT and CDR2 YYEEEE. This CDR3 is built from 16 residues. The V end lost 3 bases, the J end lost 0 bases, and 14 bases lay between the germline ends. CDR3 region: CASSWVGGPSTDTQYF. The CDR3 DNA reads TGTGCCAGCAGCTGGGTAGGGGGACCCAGCACAGATACGCAGTATTTT.

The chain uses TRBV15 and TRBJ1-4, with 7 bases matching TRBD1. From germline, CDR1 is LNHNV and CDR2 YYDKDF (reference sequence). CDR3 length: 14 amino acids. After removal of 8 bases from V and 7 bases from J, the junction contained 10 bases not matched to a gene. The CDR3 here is CATGTGTALEKLFF. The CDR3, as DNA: TGTGCCACCGGAACCGGGACAGCGCTTGAAAAACTGTTTTTT. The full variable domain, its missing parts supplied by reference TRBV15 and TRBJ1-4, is DAMVIQNPRYQVTQFGKPVTLSCSQTLNHNVMYWYQQKSSQAPKLLFHYYDKDFNNEADTPDNFQSRRPNTSFCFLDIRSPGLGDTAMYLCATGTGTALEKLFFGSGTQLSVL.

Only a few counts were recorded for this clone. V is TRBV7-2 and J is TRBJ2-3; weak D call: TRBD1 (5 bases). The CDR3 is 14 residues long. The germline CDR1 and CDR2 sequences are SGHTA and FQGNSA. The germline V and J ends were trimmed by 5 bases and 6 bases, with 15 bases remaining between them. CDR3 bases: TGTGCCAGCAGCCTAAGGGGTGCAGCCGATACGCAGTATTTT. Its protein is CASSLRGAADTQYF.